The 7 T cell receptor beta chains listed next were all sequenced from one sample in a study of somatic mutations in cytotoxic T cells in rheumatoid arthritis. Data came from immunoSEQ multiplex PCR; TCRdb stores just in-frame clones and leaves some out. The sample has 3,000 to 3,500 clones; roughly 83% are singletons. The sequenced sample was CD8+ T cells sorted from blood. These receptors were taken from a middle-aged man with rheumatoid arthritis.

CDR3: CASRKPGQGSYEQYF. Written as DNA, the CDR3 is TGTGCCAGCAGGAAGCCGGGACAGGGCTCCTACGAGCAGTACTTC. The chain uses TRBV27 and TRBJ2-7; 9 bases map to TRBD1. The CDR3 contains 15 residues. J gave up 0 bases and V 6 bases, and 6 bases lay outside the gene matches. Per germline, CDR1 MNHEY and CDR2 SMNVEV (reference sequence).

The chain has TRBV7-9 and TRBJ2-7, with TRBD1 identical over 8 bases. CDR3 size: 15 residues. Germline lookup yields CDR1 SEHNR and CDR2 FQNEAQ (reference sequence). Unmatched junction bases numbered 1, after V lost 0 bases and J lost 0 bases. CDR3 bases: TGTGCCAGCAGCTTAGCGGGACAGGTCTCCTACGAGCAGTACTTC. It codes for CASSLAGQVSYEQYF.

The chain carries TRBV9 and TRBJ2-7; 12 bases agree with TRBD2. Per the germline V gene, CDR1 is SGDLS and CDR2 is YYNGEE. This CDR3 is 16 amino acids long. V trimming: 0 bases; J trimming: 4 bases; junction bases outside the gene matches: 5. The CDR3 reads CASSVGLAGVSYEQYF. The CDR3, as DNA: TGTGCCAGCAGCGTAGGACTAGCGGGAGTCTCGTACGAGCAGTACTTC.

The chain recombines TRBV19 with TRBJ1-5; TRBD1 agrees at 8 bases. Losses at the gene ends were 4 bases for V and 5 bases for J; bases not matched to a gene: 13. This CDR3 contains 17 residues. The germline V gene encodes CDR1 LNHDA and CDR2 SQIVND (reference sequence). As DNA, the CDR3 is TGTGCCAGTAGTAACCCCTGGCAGGGGGCTTATGATCAGCCCCAGCATTTT. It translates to CASSNPWQGAYDQPQHF.

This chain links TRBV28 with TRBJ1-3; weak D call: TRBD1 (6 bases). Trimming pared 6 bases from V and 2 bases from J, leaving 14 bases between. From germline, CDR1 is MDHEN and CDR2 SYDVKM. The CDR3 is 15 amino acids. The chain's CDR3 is CASRSSSGAGNTIYF. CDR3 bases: TGTGCCAGCAGGTCCTCCTCAGGGGCTGGAAACACCATATATTTT.

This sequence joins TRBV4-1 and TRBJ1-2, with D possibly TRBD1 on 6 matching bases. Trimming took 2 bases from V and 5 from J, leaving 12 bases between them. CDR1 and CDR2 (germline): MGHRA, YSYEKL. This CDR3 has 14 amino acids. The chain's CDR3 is CASSQLQGPYGYTF. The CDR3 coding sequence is TGCGCCAGCAGCCAACTACAGGGACCTTATGGCTACACCTTC.

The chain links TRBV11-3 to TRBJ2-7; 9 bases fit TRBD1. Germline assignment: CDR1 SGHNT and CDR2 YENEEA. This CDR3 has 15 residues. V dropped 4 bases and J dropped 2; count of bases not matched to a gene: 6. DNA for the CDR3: TGTGCCAGCAGCTCGCGGACAGGGGCCCCCTACGAGCAGTACTTC. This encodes CASSSRTGAPYEQYF.